The rows below give T cell receptor beta chains drawn from one sample of a study of T cell responses to AZD1222 COVID-19 vaccine. This table comes from immunoSEQ multiplex PCR, and its TCRdb copy is limited to in-frame clones, with some not included. The data hold 95,000 to 150,000 clones, with around 82% observed a single time. Sequenced here: peripheral blood, sampled on day 0 of AZD1222 vaccination. All receptors come from an adult in good health. The CDR3 runs from the conserved cysteine through the conserved F or W. Each record gives: D gene, V gene, clone size, J gene, CDR3 protein, CDR3 DNA. A D gene is named only where the DNA matches it firmly. Some rows have no size entry. The others give once, few or many, or a class for an expanded clone.

d_gene: NA; v_gene: TRBV10-3; abundance: NA; j_gene: TRBJ1-2; CDR3aa: CAITADNYGYTF; CDR3nt: TGTGCCATCACGGCAGATAACTATGGCTACACCTTC
d_gene: NA; v_gene: TRBV9; abundance: NA; j_gene: TRBJ1-2; CDR3aa: CASSGSTARTYGYTF; CDR3nt: TGTGCCAGCAGCGGATCGACAGCTCGGACATATGGCTACACCTTC
d_gene: NA; v_gene: TRBV10-3; abundance: NA; j_gene: TRBJ2-7; CDR3aa: CAISKGPNSYELYF; CDR3nt: TGTGCCATCAGCAAGGGACCTAACAGCTACGAGCTGTACTTC
d_gene: TRBD2; v_gene: TRBV9; abundance: NA; j_gene: TRBJ2-7; CDR3aa: CASSKTSGGGEQYF; CDR3nt: TGTGCCAGCAGCAAAACTAGCGGTGGCGGCGAGCAGTACTTC
d_gene: TRBD1; v_gene: TRBV27; abundance: NA; j_gene: TRBJ1-2; CDR3aa: CASREDRVGGYTF; CDR3nt: TGTGCCAGCAGGGAGGACAGGGTGGGTGGCTACACCTTC
d_gene: TRBD1; v_gene: TRBV29-1; abundance: once; j_gene: TRBJ2-2; CDR3aa: CSVLGQGANTGELFF; CDR3nt: TGCAGCGTTTTGGGGCAGGGGGCGAACACCGGGGAGCTGTTTTTT
d_gene: NA; v_gene: TRBV3-1/TRBV3-2; abundance: NA; j_gene: TRBJ2-7; CDR3aa: CASSQAPSRYEQYF; CDR3nt: TGTGCCAGCAGCCAAGCCCCCTCAAGATACGAGCAGTACTTC
d_gene: NA; v_gene: TRBV19; abundance: few; j_gene: TRBJ2-7; CDR3aa: CASSIRPVDEQYF; CDR3nt: TGTGCCAGTAGTATAAGGCCAGTGGATGAGCAGTACTTC
d_gene: NA; v_gene: TRBV20-1; abundance: few; j_gene: TRBJ1-2; CDR3aa: CSASSGQGSYGYTF; CDR3nt: TGCAGTGCTAGTTCTGGACAAGGTAGCTATGGCTACACCTTC
d_gene: NA; v_gene: TRBV4-1; abundance: NA; j_gene: TRBJ1-1; CDR3aa: CASSHTGSTEAFF; CDR3nt: TGCGCCAGCAGCCACACAGGGTCCACTGAAGCTTTCTTT
d_gene: TRBD2; v_gene: TRBV6-5; abundance: NA; j_gene: TRBJ2-1; CDR3aa: CASSLAGASYEQFF; CDR3nt: TGTGCCAGCAGCCTAGCGGGGGCGTCTTATGAGCAGTTCTTC
d_gene: NA; v_gene: TRBV7-9; abundance: once; j_gene: TRBJ1-2; CDR3aa: CASGLAGVYGYTF; CDR3nt: TGTGCCAGCGGACTAGCAGGCGTCTATGGCTACACCTTC
d_gene: TRBD2; v_gene: TRBV3-1/TRBV3-2; abundance: NA; j_gene: TRBJ2-7; CDR3aa: CASSRPGTSVRVEQYF; CDR3nt: TGTGCCAGCAGCCGCCCAGGGACTAGCGTCCGGGTCGAGCAGTACTTC
d_gene: NA; v_gene: TRBV11-2; abundance: NA; j_gene: TRBJ2-5; CDR3aa: CASSGRGGTQYF; CDR3nt: TGTGCCAGCAGCGGGAGGGGGGGGACCCAGTACTTC
d_gene: NA; v_gene: TRBV5-1; abundance: NA; j_gene: TRBJ2-5; CDR3aa: CASSFSGGKQETQYF; CDR3nt: TGCGCCAGCAGCTTCTCAGGGGGGAAGCAAGAGACCCAGTACTTC
d_gene: TRBD2; v_gene: TRBV28; abundance: NA; j_gene: TRBJ2-1; CDR3aa: CASHEGLAGTNEQFF; CDR3nt: TGTGCCAGCCATGAGGGACTAGCGGGGACTAATGAGCAGTTCTTC
d_gene: NA; v_gene: TRBV5-4; abundance: NA; j_gene: TRBJ1-1; CDR3aa: CASSYVGGNTEAFF; CDR3nt: TGTGCCAGCAGCTACGTAGGGGGGAACACTGAAGCTTTCTTT
d_gene: TRBD1; v_gene: TRBV5-1; abundance: NA; j_gene: TRBJ2-5; CDR3aa: CASSLQGVRWETQYF; CDR3nt: TGCGCCAGCAGCCTACAGGGGGTGAGGTGGGAGACCCAGTACTTC
d_gene: NA; v_gene: TRBV7-2; abundance: once; j_gene: TRBJ2-1; CDR3aa: CASSMLMAGLGDEQFF; CDR3nt: TGTGCCAGCAGCATGTTAATGGCGGGGCTAGGGGATGAGCAGTTCTTC
d_gene: NA; v_gene: TRBV4-3; abundance: NA; j_gene: TRBJ1-1; CDR3aa: CASSPRADGNTEAFF; CDR3nt: TGCGCCAGCAGCCCGAGGGCGGACGGGAACACTGAAGCTTTCTTT
d_gene: NA; v_gene: TRBV19; abundance: few; j_gene: TRBJ1-1; CDR3aa: CASSSWGDQGFGTEAFF; CDR3nt: TGTGCCAGTAGTAGCTGGGGGGATCAGGGATTCGGCACTGAAGCTTTCTTT
d_gene: NA; v_gene: TRBV9; abundance: NA; j_gene: TRBJ1-1; CDR3aa: CASSVGVGTEAFF; CDR3nt: TGTGCCAGCAGCGTAGGGGTTGGGACTGAAGCTTTCTTT
d_gene: TRBD1; v_gene: TRBV6-1; abundance: NA; j_gene: TRBJ1-6; CDR3aa: CASSETGGSPLHF; CDR3nt: TGTGCCAGCAGTGAAACAGGGGGTTCACCCCTCCACTTT
d_gene: NA; v_gene: TRBV12-3/TRBV12-4; abundance: NA; j_gene: TRBJ1-2; CDR3aa: CASRPDGNYGYTF; CDR3nt: TGTGCCAGCAGGCCGGACGGAAACTATGGCTACACCTTC
d_gene: TRBD2; v_gene: TRBV11-2; abundance: NA; j_gene: TRBJ2-3; CDR3aa: CASSHSGGGTQYF; CDR3nt: TGTGCCAGCAGTCACTCGGGGGGTGGTACGCAGTATTTT
d_gene: TRBD1; v_gene: TRBV6-5; abundance: NA; j_gene: TRBJ1-2; CDR3aa: CASSPQGVQIYGYTF; CDR3nt: TGTGCCAGCAGCCCACAGGGGGTACAAATCTATGGCTACACCTTC
d_gene: NA; v_gene: TRBV15; abundance: NA; j_gene: TRBJ2-7; CDR3aa: CATSKEDSSSYEQYF; CDR3nt: TGTGCCACCAGCAAAGAGGACAGCAGCTCCTACGAGCAGTACTTC
d_gene: NA; v_gene: TRBV4-3; abundance: NA; j_gene: TRBJ1-2; CDR3aa: CASSQERGLGGYTF; CDR3nt: TGCGCCAGCAGCCAAGAGAGAGGGCTCGGTGGCTACACCTTC
d_gene: NA; v_gene: TRBV30; abundance: NA; j_gene: TRBJ1-5; CDR3aa: CAWSSLWGDQPQHF; CDR3nt: TGTGCCTGGAGTAGCCTTTGGGGGGATCAGCCCCAGCATTTT
d_gene: NA; v_gene: TRBV11-3; abundance: many; j_gene: TRBJ2-7; CDR3aa: CASSPRGFGGEQYF; CDR3nt: TGTGCCAGCAGCCCCCGTGGGTTCGGAGGCGAGCAGTACTTC
d_gene: TRBD1; v_gene: TRBV20-1; abundance: NA; j_gene: TRBJ2-2; CDR3aa: CSASRQGAPNTGELFF; CDR3nt: TGCAGTGCTAGTCGTCAGGGGGCTCCGAACACCGGGGAGCTGTTTTTT
d_gene: NA; v_gene: TRBV28; abundance: NA; j_gene: TRBJ1-3; CDR3aa: CASGLEAALSGNTIYF; CDR3nt: TGTGCCAGCGGCCTGGAGGCGGCCCTCTCTGGAAACACCATATATTTT
d_gene: NA; v_gene: TRBV19; abundance: once; j_gene: TRBJ1-2; CDR3aa: CASSMSPGRGYTF; CDR3nt: TGTGCCAGTAGTATGTCCCCAGGTCGGGGCTACACCTTC
d_gene: TRBD1; v_gene: TRBV15; abundance: NA; j_gene: TRBJ2-7; CDR3aa: CATSLGRQGVYEQYF; CDR3nt: TGTGCCACATCCCTCGGAAGACAGGGGGTCTACGAGCAGTACTTC
d_gene: TRBD1; v_gene: TRBV6-2/TRBV6-3; abundance: NA; j_gene: TRBJ1-5; CDR3aa: CASSGQGFRNQPQHF; CDR3nt: TGTGCCAGCAGTGGACAGGGTTTCCGCAATCAGCCCCAGCATTTT
d_gene: NA; v_gene: TRBV4-3; abundance: once; j_gene: TRBJ2-6; CDR3aa: CASSQDSSSGANVLTF; CDR3nt: TGCGCCAGCAGCCAAGACTCGAGCTCTGGGGCCAACGTCCTGACTTTC
d_gene: NA; v_gene: TRBV7-2; abundance: NA; j_gene: TRBJ2-1; CDR3aa: CASSLEPSSYNEQFF; CDR3nt: TGTGCCAGCAGCTTAGAGCCTAGCTCCTACAATGAGCAGTTCTTC
d_gene: NA; v_gene: TRBV3-1/TRBV3-2; abundance: NA; j_gene: TRBJ2-7; CDR3aa: CASSQEGADEQYF; CDR3nt: TGTGCCAGCAGCCAGGAGGGGGCCGACGAGCAGTACTTC
d_gene: NA; v_gene: TRBV28; abundance: NA; j_gene: TRBJ1-5; CDR3aa: CASRSGVQNPQHF; CDR3nt: TGTGCCAGCAGGTCAGGGGTTCAGAATCCCCAGCATTTT
d_gene: NA; v_gene: TRBV7-9; abundance: once; j_gene: TRBJ1-3; CDR3aa: CASSLSTQGNTIYF; CDR3nt: TGTGCCAGCAGCTTGAGCACACAGGGAAACACCATATATTTT
d_gene: NA; v_gene: TRBV7-2; abundance: NA; j_gene: TRBJ2-3; CDR3aa: CASSSDRSRDTQYF; CDR3nt: TGTGCCAGCAGCTCAGACCGGAGCAGGGATACGCAGTATTTT
d_gene: NA; v_gene: TRBV28; abundance: NA; j_gene: TRBJ1-5; CDR3aa: CASSLERDYSNQPQHF; CDR3nt: TGTGCCAGCAGTTTGGAGCGAGATTATAGCAATCAGCCCCAGCATTTT
d_gene: TRBD1; v_gene: TRBV12-5; abundance: NA; j_gene: TRBJ1-2; CDR3aa: CASGPGQGAHGYTF; CDR3nt: TGTGCTAGTGGTCCGGGACAGGGGGCGCATGGCTACACCTTC
d_gene: TRBD2; v_gene: TRBV6-5; abundance: NA; j_gene: TRBJ2-7; CDR3aa: CASTNPGGGYEQYF; CDR3nt: TGTGCCTCGACGAACCCGGGCGGGGGCTACGAGCAGTACTTC
d_gene: NA; v_gene: TRBV6-5; abundance: NA; j_gene: TRBJ2-5; CDR3aa: CASSRTVQETQYF; CDR3nt: TGTGCCAGCAGTAGGACAGTCCAAGAGACCCAGTACTTC
d_gene: NA; v_gene: TRBV18; abundance: NA; j_gene: TRBJ1-1; CDR3aa: CASSPGGNTEAFF; CDR3nt: TGTGCCAGCTCACCCGGGGGCAACACTGAAGCTTTCTTT